This T cell receptor beta chain was sequenced during a study of early T cells in non-severe SARS-CoV-2 infection. Study observations and caveats: Database matching using VDJdb favored anti-spike CD8 responses, with private and CD4 specificities left missing.

TCRdb ran MiXCR on the 5' RACE reads and lists one entry per CDR3 protein. The table shows tens of thousands of distinct CDR3 sequences, with 8.9% occurring only once. Germline loops: CDR1 SEHNR, CDR2 FQNEAQ (reference sequence). This CDR3 has 14 residues. V was pared by 0 bases and J by 8 bases, with 13 bases between. This clonotype was observed many times. The antigen remains unidentified. Sequencing input: whole blood. The V gene is TRBV7-9, the J gene TRBJ1-2; D is unresolved. The clonotype comes from an adult who was a healthcare worker with PCR-confirmed SARS-CoV-2 infection or an uninfected control (not recorded which). CDR3 nucleotide sequence: TGTGCCAGCAGCTTAGCAGTAAACACCGGAGGCTACACCTTC. Translating it yields CASSLAVNTGGYTF.